These T cell receptor beta chains were read from a single sample in a study of blood T cell repertoires in COVID-19. The table came from immunoSEQ multiplex PCR; TCRdb's copy has only in-frame clones and leaves some out. The profile shows 150,000 to 200,000 clones, about 85% of them singletons. Sequenced sample: peripheral blood. These receptors were collected from a man aged 60-69 years who had recovered from COVID-19. The CDR3 runs from the conserved cysteine through the conserved F or W. Each record gives: CDR3 length, clone size, D gene, V gene, J gene, CDR3 DNA, CDR3 protein. The D gene is left open where the match is weak. Size is stated for part of the rows, as once, few or many counts, or as a class when the clone is expanded.

CDR3 length: 13
clone size: -
D gene: -
V gene: TRBV24-1
J gene: TRBJ2-2
CDR3 DNA: TGTGCCACCGCTGAGGGGGTTACCGGGGAGCTGTTTTTT
CDR3 protein: CATAEGVTGELFF

CDR3 length: 14
clone size: -
D gene: -
V gene: TRBV5-1
J gene: TRBJ2-7
CDR3 DNA: TGCGCCAGCAGCTTGGCACAGGGATTCAACGAGCAGTACTTC
CDR3 protein: CASSLAQGFNEQYF

CDR3 length: 14
clone size: many
D gene: TRBD1
V gene: TRBV5-1
J gene: TRBJ1-2
CDR3 DNA: TGCGCCAGCAGGAGGGCAGGGGGCAGCTATGGCTACACCTTC
CDR3 protein: CASRRAGGSYGYTF

CDR3 length: 17
clone size: -
D gene: TRBD1
V gene: TRBV5-5
J gene: TRBJ1-2
CDR3 DNA: TGTGCCAGCAGCTCCAAAGCGGGACAGGGGGCTAACTATGGCTACACCTTC
CDR3 protein: CASSSKAGQGANYGYTF

CDR3 length: 14
clone size: -
D gene: -
V gene: TRBV4-1
J gene: TRBJ1-1
CDR3 DNA: TGCGCCAGCAGCCAGGGACTCAGGGCCACTGAAGCTTTCTTT
CDR3 protein: CASSQGLRATEAFF

CDR3 length: 15
clone size: -
D gene: -
V gene: TRBV19
J gene: TRBJ1-1
CDR3 DNA: TGTGCCAGTACCTACAGAGGTACCGGGGACACTGAAGCTTTCTTT
CDR3 protein: CASTYRGTGDTEAFF

CDR3 length: 13
clone size: few
D gene: -
V gene: TRBV7-3
J gene: TRBJ2-2
CDR3 DNA: TGTGCCAGCAGCCCACACTATTCCGGGGAGCTGTTTTTT
CDR3 protein: CASSPHYSGELFF

CDR3 length: 16
clone size: few
D gene: -
V gene: TRBV11-3
J gene: TRBJ2-3
CDR3 DNA: TGTGCCAGCAGCCCATCCACAGGGTATCAAACAGATACGCAGTATTTT
CDR3 protein: CASSPSTGYQTDTQYF

CDR3 length: 15
clone size: -
D gene: TRBD1
V gene: TRBV7-2
J gene: TRBJ1-2
CDR3 DNA: TGTGCCAGCAGCTTAGAAGGGACAGGGGCGGGAGGCTACACCTTC
CDR3 protein: CASSLEGTGAGGYTF

CDR3 length: 15
clone size: -
D gene: TRBD1
V gene: TRBV11-2
J gene: TRBJ1-4
CDR3 DNA: TGTGCCAGCAGCCGAGACAGGGTGAGGCGTGAAAAACTGTTTTTT
CDR3 protein: CASSRDRVRREKLFF

CDR3 length: 16
clone size: -
D gene: TRBD2
V gene: TRBV4-2
J gene: TRBJ2-3
CDR3 DNA: TGTGCCAGCAGCCAAGCGAGAGCGGGGGGCACAGATACGCAGTATTTT
CDR3 protein: CASSQARAGGTDTQYF

CDR3 length: 14
clone size: -
D gene: TRBD2
V gene: TRBV19
J gene: TRBJ2-2
CDR3 DNA: TGTGCCAGTAGTCCCCGCGGGGGGGCCGGGGAGCTGTTTTTT
CDR3 protein: CASSPRGGAGELFF

CDR3 length: 14
clone size: -
D gene: -
V gene: TRBV9
J gene: TRBJ1-6
CDR3 DNA: TGTGCCAGCAGCGCCCGGGACCCGGGGGGGGCCCTCCACTTT
CDR3 protein: CASSARDPGGALHF

CDR3 length: 14
clone size: few
D gene: TRBD1
V gene: TRBV5-4
J gene: TRBJ2-7
CDR3 DNA: TGTGCCAGCAGCGGAAGGGACAGCTCCTACGAGCAGTACTTC
CDR3 protein: CASSGRDSSYEQYF

CDR3 length: 16
clone size: once
D gene: TRBD2
V gene: TRBV3-1/TRBV3-2
J gene: TRBJ2-1
CDR3 DNA: TGTGCCAGCAGCCATGGCGGGGGGGCTTCCTACAATGAGCAGTTCTTC
CDR3 protein: CASSHGGGASYNEQFF

CDR3 length: 16
clone size: -
D gene: -
V gene: TRBV12-1
J gene: TRBJ2-7
CDR3 DNA: TGTGCCAGCTCACCAGACAGGGGGCAAGTGTCCTACGAGCAGTACTTC
CDR3 protein: CASSPDRGQVSYEQYF

CDR3 length: 13
clone size: once
D gene: -
V gene: TRBV18
J gene: TRBJ2-1
CDR3 DNA: TGTGCCAGCTCCTCGACAGGCGGCCATGAGCAGTTCTTC
CDR3 protein: CASSSTGGHEQFF

CDR3 length: 15
clone size: -
D gene: TRBD1
V gene: TRBV6-2/TRBV6-3
J gene: TRBJ2-7
CDR3 DNA: TGTGCCAGCAGCCGTAGGGGGCCGGGCCCCTACGAGCAGTACTTC
CDR3 protein: CASSRRGPGPYEQYF

CDR3 length: 13
clone size: -
D gene: TRBD1
V gene: TRBV5-4
J gene: TRBJ2-1
CDR3 DNA: TGTGCCAGCAGAAACTATACAGGGGATGAGCAGTTCTTC
CDR3 protein: CASRNYTGDEQFF

CDR3 length: 15
clone size: -
D gene: TRBD1
V gene: TRBV7-7
J gene: TRBJ2-2
CDR3 DNA: TGTGCTAGCAGCGAGGGACAGGGGTACACCGGGGAGCTGTTTTTT
CDR3 protein: CASSEGQGYTGELFF

CDR3 length: 14
clone size: -
D gene: TRBD1
V gene: TRBV25-1
J gene: TRBJ1-5
CDR3 DNA: TGTGCCAGCAACTGGACAGGGGGCAATCAGCCCCAGCATTTT
CDR3 protein: CASNWTGGNQPQHF

CDR3 length: 16
clone size: -
D gene: TRBD1
V gene: TRBV6-6
J gene: TRBJ1-1
CDR3 DNA: TGTGCCAGCAGTTACCCCCGGGACAGGTCGAACACTGAAGCTTTCTTT
CDR3 protein: CASSYPRDRSNTEAFF

CDR3 length: 14
clone size: -
D gene: -
V gene: TRBV18
J gene: TRBJ2-5
CDR3 DNA: TGTGCCAGCTCTGTGACGCTTGAACAGGAGACCCAGTACTTC
CDR3 protein: CASSVTLEQETQYF

CDR3 length: 16
clone size: -
D gene: TRBD1
V gene: TRBV6-6
J gene: TRBJ2-5
CDR3 DNA: TGTGCCAGCAGCTCTACAGGGGGAGGAAAAAAAGAGACCCAGTACTTC
CDR3 protein: CASSSTGGGKKETQYF

CDR3 length: 13
clone size: -
D gene: -
V gene: TRBV10-3
J gene: TRBJ1-1
CDR3 DNA: TGTGCCATCATGTCCAGTTCGTCCACTGAAGCTTTCTTT
CDR3 protein: CAIMSSSSTEAFF

CDR3 length: 12
clone size: -
D gene: -
V gene: TRBV30
J gene: TRBJ1-2
CDR3 DNA: TGTGCCTGGGAGGGAGTCGACTATGGCTACACCTTC
CDR3 protein: CAWEGVDYGYTF

CDR3 length: 17
clone size: -
D gene: -
V gene: TRBV27
J gene: TRBJ2-2
CDR3 DNA: TGTGCCAGCAGTTTAAAGGGACTGCAAGATCGGACCGGGGAGCTGTTTTTT
CDR3 protein: CASSLKGLQDRTGELFF

CDR3 length: 13
clone size: -
D gene: -
V gene: TRBV14
J gene: TRBJ1-1
CDR3 DNA: TGTGCCAGCAGCCCCCGGAGTAAATCTGAAGCTTTCTTT
CDR3 protein: CASSPRSKSEAFF